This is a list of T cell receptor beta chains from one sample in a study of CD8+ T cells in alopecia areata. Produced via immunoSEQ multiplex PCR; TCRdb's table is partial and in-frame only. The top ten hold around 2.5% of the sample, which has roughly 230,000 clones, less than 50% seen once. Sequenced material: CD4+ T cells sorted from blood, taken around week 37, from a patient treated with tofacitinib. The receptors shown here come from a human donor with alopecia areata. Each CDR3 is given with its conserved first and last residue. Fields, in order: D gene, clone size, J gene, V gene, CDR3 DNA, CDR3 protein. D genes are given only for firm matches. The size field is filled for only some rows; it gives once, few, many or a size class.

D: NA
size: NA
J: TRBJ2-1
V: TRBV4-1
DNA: TGCGCCAGCAGCCTGAGGACGGAAAACTACAATGAGCAGTTCTTC
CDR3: CASSLRTENYNEQFF

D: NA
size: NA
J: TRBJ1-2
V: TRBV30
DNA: TGTGCCTGGAGTGTAGGGGGAAAACATGGCTACACCTTC
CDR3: CAWSVGGKHGYTF

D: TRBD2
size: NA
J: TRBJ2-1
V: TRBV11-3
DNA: TGTGCCAGCAGCTTAGAGGGGACTAGCGGGAGCAATGAGCAGTTCTTC
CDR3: CASSLEGTSGSNEQFF

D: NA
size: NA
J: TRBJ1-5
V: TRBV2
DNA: TGTGCCAGCAGTGAAGCGTCCGGGTCTCAGCCCCAGCATTTT
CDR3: CASSEASGSQPQHF

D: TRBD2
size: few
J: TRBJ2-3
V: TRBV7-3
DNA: TGTGCCAGCAGGCGCGGGACTAGCGGGAGCCAGGATACGCAGTATTTT
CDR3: CASRRGTSGSQDTQYF

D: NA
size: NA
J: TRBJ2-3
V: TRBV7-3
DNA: TGTGCCAGCAGCTCCGGTCCTCGGGGGTCAGATACGCAGTATTTT
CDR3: CASSSGPRGSDTQYF

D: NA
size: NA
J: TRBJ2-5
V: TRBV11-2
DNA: TGTGCCAGCAGCTTAGATTTTGGGCAGGGGTCAGAGACCCAGTACTTC
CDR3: CASSLDFGQGSETQYF

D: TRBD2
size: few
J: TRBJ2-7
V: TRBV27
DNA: TGTGCCAGCAGTATCCGGGAGGCGGCCTACGAGCAGTACTTC
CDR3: CASSIREAAYEQYF

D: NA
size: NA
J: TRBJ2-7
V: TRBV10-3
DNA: TGTGCCATCAGTGAAAGGGCAGCCGGTGGCTACGAGCAGTACTTC
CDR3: CAISERAAGGYEQYF

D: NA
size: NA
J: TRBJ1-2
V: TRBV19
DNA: TGTGCCAGTACTATCGGAGGTTATTATGGCTACACCTTC
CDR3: CASTIGGYYGYTF

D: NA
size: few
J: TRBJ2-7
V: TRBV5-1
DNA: TGCGCCAGCAGCGAGTCAGGCTCCTACGAGCAGTACTTC
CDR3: CASSESGSYEQYF

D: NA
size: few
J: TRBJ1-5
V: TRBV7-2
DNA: TGTGCCAGCAGCTTAGCTGCAGGCGCTAATCAGCCCCAGCATTTT
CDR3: CASSLAAGANQPQHF

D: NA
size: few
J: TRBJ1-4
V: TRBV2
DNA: TGTGCCAGCAGTGAAAACAGAGATGAAAAACTGTTTTTT
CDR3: CASSENRDEKLFF

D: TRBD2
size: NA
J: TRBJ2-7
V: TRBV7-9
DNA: TGTGCCAGCAGATTAATGGCGGGAGGGCCGTACGAGCAGTACTTC
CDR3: CASRLMAGGPYEQYF

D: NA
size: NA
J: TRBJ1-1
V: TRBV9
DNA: TGTGCCAGCAGCCCAGGGTTGAACACTGAAGCTTTCTTT
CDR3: CASSPGLNTEAFF

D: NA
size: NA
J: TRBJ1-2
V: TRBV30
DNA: TGTGCCTGGAGTGTAGCCTATGGCTACACCTTC
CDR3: CAWSVAYGYTF